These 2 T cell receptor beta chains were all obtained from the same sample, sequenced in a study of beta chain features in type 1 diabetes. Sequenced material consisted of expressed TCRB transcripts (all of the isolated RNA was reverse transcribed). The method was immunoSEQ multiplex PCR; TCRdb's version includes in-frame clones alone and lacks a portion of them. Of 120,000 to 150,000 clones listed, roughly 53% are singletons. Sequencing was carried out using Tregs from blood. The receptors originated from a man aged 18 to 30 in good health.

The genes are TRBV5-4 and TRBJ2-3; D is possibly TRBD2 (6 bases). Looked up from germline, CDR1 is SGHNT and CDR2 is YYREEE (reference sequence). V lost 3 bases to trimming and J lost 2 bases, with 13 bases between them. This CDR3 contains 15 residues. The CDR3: CASSWTGLPTDTQYF. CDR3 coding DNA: TGTGCCAGCAGCTGGACGGGACTTCCCACAGATACGCAGTATTTT.

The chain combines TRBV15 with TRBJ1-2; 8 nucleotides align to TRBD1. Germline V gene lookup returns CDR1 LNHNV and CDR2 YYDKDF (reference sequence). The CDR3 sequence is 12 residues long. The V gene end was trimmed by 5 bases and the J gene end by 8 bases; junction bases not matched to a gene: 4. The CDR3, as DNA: TGTGCCACCAGCGCGGGACAGGCCGGCTACACCTTC. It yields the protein CATSAGQAGYTF.